Below are 21 T cell receptor beta chains sequenced from a single sample in a study of T cells after yellow fever vaccination. TCRdb re-derived calls from the 5' RACE reads in MiXCR, one entry per CDR3 protein. Here the sample spans 50,000 to 75,000 distinct CDR3 sequences, 5.7% being singletons. The sequences come from PBMCs, either bulk or a sorted T-cell subset (CD4+, CD8+, memory, or dextramer-sorted; not recorded which), collected on the day of the yellow fever booster vaccination. The receptors here all came from a man younger than 30 who received the YFV17D yellow fever vaccine.

This clonotype was picked up many times. The gene calls are TRBV27 and TRBJ2-1, with 8 bases that match TRBD2. The CDR3 spans 15 residues. The V gene end was trimmed by 6 bases and the J gene end by 3 bases; junction bases not matched to a gene: 7. Germline CDR1 is MNHEY and CDR2 is SMNVEV (reference sequence). This CDR3 reads CASRDWRGVYNEQFF. The CDR3 DNA follows: TGTGCCAGCAGGGATTGGCGGGGGGTCTACAATGAGCAGTTCTTC.

This rearrangement joins TRBV5-1 to TRBJ1-4; 8 bases align to TRBD1. CDR3 length equals 16 residues. Germline assignment: CDR1 SGHRS and CDR2 YFSETQ. V lost 2 bases, J lost 4 bases, and 7 bases stayed unmatched. The CDR3 nucleotides read TGCGCCAGCAGCTTTACCCGACAGGGGATTAATGAAAAACTGTTTTTT. Translation gives CASSFTRQGINEKLFF. Supplemented by reference TRBV5-1 and TRBJ1-4, the full variable domain reads KAGVTQTPRYLIKTRGQQVTLSCSPISGHRSVSWYQQTPGQGLQFLFEYFSETQRNKGNFPGRFSGRQFSNSRSEMNVSTLELGDSALYLCASSFTRQGINEKLFFGSGTQLSVL.

The genes are TRBV19 and TRBJ1-1; the D is unclear. The CDR3 totals 14 residues. V shed 3 bases and J shed 6 bases, with 14 bases lying between them. The germline gives CDR1 LNHDA, CDR2 SQIVND (reference sequence). CDR3 nucleotide sequence: TGTGCCAGTAGTATCGCCTCAACCGACCCTGAAGCTTTCTTT. Amino acid sequence: CASSIASTDPEAFF.

This clonotype was recorded at least ten times. V and J are TRBV7-2 and TRBJ1-5; possibly TRBD1 for D (5 bases). The CDR3 runs 14 residues. Germline loops: CDR1 SGHTA, CDR2 FQGNSA. V was shortened by 2 bases and J by 4 bases, with 9 bases between the two germline ends. CDR3 residues: CASSLYDSNQPQHF. In nucleotides, the CDR3 is TGTGCCAGCAGCTTATATGACAGTAATCAGCCCCAGCATTTT. The whole variable domain, filled in from reference TRBV7-2 and TRBJ1-5, reads GAGVSQSPSNKVTEKGKDVELRCDPISGHTALYWYRQSLGQGLEFLIYFQGNSAPDKSGLPSDRFSAERTGGSVSTLTIQRTQQEDSAVYLCASSLYDSNQPQHFGDGTRLSIL.

CDR3 in DNA: TGTGCCATCAGAGGGACTAGCGGGGACCCAACAGATACGCAGTATTTT. Translation: CAIRGTSGDPTDTQYF. This chain joins TRBV10-3 and TRBJ2-3; 13 nucleotides align to TRBD2. This CDR3 contains 16 residues. Per germline, CDR1 ENHRY and CDR2 SYGVKD. With 6 bases clipped from V and 3 bases from J, the junction kept 6 bases outside the gene matches.

The chain links TRBV7-2 to TRBJ2-7; 11 bases map to TRBD1. Germline V gene data show CDR1 as SGHTA and CDR2 as FQGNSA. The V gene end was trimmed by 1 base and the J gene end by 2 bases; junction bases not matched to a gene: 4. The CDR3 spans 16 residues. The CDR3, as DNA: TGTGCCAGCAGCTTAGGACCGGGACAGGGGGCCTACGAGCAGTACGTC. Amino acid sequence: CASSLGPGQGAYEQYV.

This clonotype was seen only a few times. The V call is TRBV7-2, the J call TRBJ2-2; 8 positions match TRBD2. The germline V gene encodes CDR1 SGHTA and CDR2 FQGNSA. This CDR3 spans 17 amino acids. The V and J ends lost 8 bases and 4 bases, in that order; junction bases with no gene match: 15. CDR3 nucleotide sequence: TGTGCCAGCGGCCCCTTCCGGGGGGGGCCGGTCACCGGGGAGCTGTTTTTT. Amino acids: CASGPFRGGPVTGELFF.

At least ten counts were recorded for this clonotype. V and J are TRBV7-6 and TRBJ2-3; perhaps TRBD1 as D (6 bases). CDR3 length equals 14 residues. V was shortened by 3 bases and J by 2 bases, with 9 bases between the two germline ends. Germline V gene data show CDR1 as SGHVS and CDR2 as FNYEAQ. CDR3 loop: CASSFSGVTDTQYF. In DNA, the CDR3 is TGTGCCAGCAGCTTTTCAGGGGTCACAGATACGCAGTATTTT.

This clonotype was observed many times. This rearrangement joins TRBV6-2 or TRBV6-3 to TRBJ1-2, with TRBD1 matching 8 bases. J lost 5 bases, V lost 2 bases, and 7 bases had no gene match. The germline gives CDR1 MNHEY, CDR2 SVGEGT. The CDR3 is made up of 15 amino acids. The CDR3 region has the DNA TGTGCCAGCAGTTACGGCGAAACAGGGGGATATGGCTACACCTTC. It is translated as CASSYGETGGYGYTF.

This clonotype was recorded many times. CDR3 in amino acids: CASSYSRVGGHNEQFF. In nucleotides, the CDR3 is TGTGCCAGCAGCTACTCTAGGGTGGGGGGTCACAATGAGCAGTTCTTC. The V gene is TRBV7-9, the J gene TRBJ2-1, with D perhaps TRBD2 (6 bases). CDR3 length: 16 amino acids. V dropped 4 bases and J dropped 5 bases, with 18 bases sitting between them. Germline CDR1 and CDR2: SEHNR and FQNEAQ (reference sequence). The variable domain in full, completed from reference TRBV7-9 and TRBJ2-1, reads DTGVSQNPRHKITKRGQNVTFRCDPISEHNRLYWYRQTLGQGPEFLTYFQNEAQLEKSRLLSDRFSAERPKGSFSTLEIQRTEQGDSAMYLCASSYSRVGGHNEQFFGPGTRLTVL.

Ten or more counts support this clonotype. CDR3: CSVVDTGELFF. The CDR3, as DNA: TGCAGCGTTGTCGACACCGGGGAGCTGTTTTTT. The V and J genes are TRBV29-1 and TRBJ2-2; D call uncertain. The CDR3 has 11 amino acids. V lost 4 bases and J 3 bases, leaving 3 bases between the germline ends. The germline V gene has CDR1 SQVTM and CDR2 ANQGSEA.

This clonotype occurred many times. The chain recombines TRBV4-2 with TRBJ2-5; D perhaps matches TRBD2 (5 bases). Looked up from germline, CDR1 is LGHNA and CDR2 is YNFKEQ. The CDR3 sequence is 13 residues long. V was clipped by 5 bases and J by 4 bases, with 11 bases between them. The CDR3 is CASSYLEGETQYF. In DNA, the CDR3 is TGTGCCAGCAGCTACCTAGAGGGAGAGACCCAGTACTTC.

The V and J genes are TRBV4-3 and TRBJ1-5, with D uncertain. The germline gives CDR1 LGHNA, CDR2 YSLEER. The CDR3 consists of 15 residues. V lost 1 base to trimming and J lost 7 bases, with 14 bases between them. The CDR3 DNA reads TGCGCCAGCAGCCAAGGGACCGGGGTCGGACAGCCCCAGCATTTT. It translates to CASSQGTGVGQPQHF.

This clonotype was recorded many times. The J gene is TRBJ2-5, the V gene TRBV7-2, with TRBD1 matching over 8 bases. Germline assignment: CDR1 SGHTA and CDR2 FQGNSA. The V and J ends lost 1 base and 0 bases, in that order; junction bases with no gene match: 4. CDR3 length equals 16 residues. The CDR3 coding sequence is TGTGCCAGCAGCTTAGGTTCAGGGGGCAACCAAGAGACCCAGTACTTC. Protein sequence: CASSLGSGGNQETQYF.

The chain uses TRBV5-1 and TRBJ2-3, with D perhaps TRBD2 (5 bases). The CDR3 is made up of 17 amino acids. The germline V gene encodes CDR1 SGHRS and CDR2 YFSETQ. Trimming removed 3 bases at V and 1 base at J, with 18 bases between. CDR3 in DNA: TGCGCCAGCAGCTCGCTAGCTACGGCCGAGGGCACAGATACGCAGTATTTT. Translation gives CASSSLATAEGTDTQYF.

This clonotype was seen at least ten times. The chain is built from TRBV7-8 and TRBJ2-5; 7 nucleotides agree with TRBD1. This CDR3 has 12 residues. V shed 8 bases, J shed 2 bases, and the junction held 2 bases outside the gene matches. Germline V gene data show CDR1 as SGHVS and CDR2 as FQNEAQ. CDR3 sequence (DNA): TGTGCCAGCGGGGACAGTCAAGAGACCCAGTACTTC. It translates to CASGDSQETQYF.

This clonotype has a handful of counts. This rearrangement joins TRBV18 to TRBJ2-1; TRBD1 matches 8 bases. V shed 3 bases, J shed 6 bases, and the junction held 7 bases outside the gene matches. Germline-derived CDR1 and CDR2 are KGHSH and LQKENI. The length of the CDR3 is 15 residues. CDR3 nucleotide sequence: TGTGCCAGCTCACCTCGGGACAGGATAGGCAATGAGCAGTTCTTC. This gives the protein CASSPRDRIGNEQFF. Combining the CDR3 with reference TRBV18 and TRBJ2-1 gives the whole variable domain NAGVMQNPRHLVRRRGQEARLRCSPMKGHSHVYWYRQLPEEGLKFMVYLQKENIIDESGMPKERFSAEFPKEGPSILRIQQVVRGDSAAYFCASSPRDRIGNEQFFGPGTRLTVL.

This clonotype was seen ten or more times. The chain carries TRBV29-1 and TRBJ2-1, with a possible D match to TRBD1 (6 bases). The V end was cut by 5 bases, the J end by 7 bases, with 9 bases between. The germline V gene has CDR1 SQVTM and CDR2 ANQGSEA. CDR3 length: 11 amino acids. CDR3 region: CSVTRGNEQFF. Written as DNA, the CDR3 is TGCAGCGTTACCAGGGGAAATGAGCAGTTCTTC.

There are a few counts of this clonotype. The chain uses TRBV29-1 and TRBJ1-3; weak D call: TRBD1 (5 bases). The V gene lost 7 bases and the J gene lost 3 bases, with 10 bases spanning the gap. The germline V gene has CDR1 SQVTM and CDR2 ANQGSEA. This CDR3 spans 12 amino acids. The CDR3 sequence: CSAGGVGNTIYF. Written as DNA, the CDR3 is TGCAGCGCCGGAGGGGTTGGAAACACCATATATTTT.

In this sample, this clonotype turned up many times. The chain uses TRBV27 and TRBJ1-1; 7 bases align to TRBD1. CDR1 is MNHEY and CDR2 is SMNVEV in the germline V gene (reference sequence). V dropped 7 bases and J dropped 1; count of bases not matched to a gene: 6. The CDR3 runs to 14 residues. CDR3 in amino acids: CASTHRGQNTEAFF. Here the CDR3 DNA reads TGTGCCAGCACCCACAGGGGCCAGAACACTGAAGCTTTCTTT.

The table lists this clonotype with many counts. The rearrangement links TRBV7-9 to TRBJ2-3, with 11 bases identical to TRBD2. From germline, CDR1 is SEHNR and CDR2 FQNEAQ (reference sequence). This CDR3 has 17 amino acids. J was trimmed by 4 bases and V by 4 bases; bases with no gene match: 10. As DNA, the CDR3 is TGTGCCAGCAGCTCAGGACAGGCACTAGCGGGGGCAGATACGCAGTATTTT. It encodes CASSSGQALAGADTQYF.